This T cell receptor beta chain was observed in a study of cytomegalovirus exposure and HLA in healthy donors. The approximately 120-subject validation cohort, separate from the approximately 670-subject first cohort, included the donors. TCRdb's copy holds only in-frame clones and misses some; the assay was immunoSEQ multiplex PCR. The sample has approximately 110,000 clones, about 88% seen once; the top ten hold 3% to 4%. The CDR3 is 12 residues long. With 7 bases removed from V and 7 bases from J, the gap between germline ends came to 11 bases. Germline CDR1 is SGHRS and CDR2 is YFSETQ. The receptor was derived from a young woman in good health and CMV-seropositive. The sequenced sample was PBMCs. The chain employs TRBV5-1 and TRBJ1-4; D not resolved. This chain's CDR3 is CASSMEGEKLFF. In DNA, the CDR3 is TGCGCCAGCTCCATGGAGGGTGAAAAACTGTTTTTT.